This T cell receptor (beta chain) was recorded in a study of CD4 T cells in relation to SARS-CoV-2 and coronaviruses. Study-wide points: The assay detects memory recall responses, not culture-primed primary responses.

CDR1 is SGHDT, CDR2 YYEEEE, per germline. V dropped 2 bases and J dropped 4 bases, with 10 bases sitting between them. CDR3 size: 14 residues. Clones were sequenced by immunoSEQ multiplex PCR, and TCRdb holds only the in-frame ones, with some missing. This sample has 35,000 to 40,000 clones, with 82% found just once. Remarks on this clone: Its cognate antigen is unknown.

The rearrangement joins TRBV5-6 to TRBJ1-5; D is unclear. Sequencing was performed on naive CD4+ T cells from PBMCs, cultured in vitro. Subset: naive CD4+ T cells isolated by negative enrichment. The origin of this receptor is an adult with COVID-19. CDR3 in amino acids: CASSFARNNQPQHF. The CDR3 bases are TGTGCCAGCAGCTTTGCCAGAAATAATCAGCCCCAGCATTTT.